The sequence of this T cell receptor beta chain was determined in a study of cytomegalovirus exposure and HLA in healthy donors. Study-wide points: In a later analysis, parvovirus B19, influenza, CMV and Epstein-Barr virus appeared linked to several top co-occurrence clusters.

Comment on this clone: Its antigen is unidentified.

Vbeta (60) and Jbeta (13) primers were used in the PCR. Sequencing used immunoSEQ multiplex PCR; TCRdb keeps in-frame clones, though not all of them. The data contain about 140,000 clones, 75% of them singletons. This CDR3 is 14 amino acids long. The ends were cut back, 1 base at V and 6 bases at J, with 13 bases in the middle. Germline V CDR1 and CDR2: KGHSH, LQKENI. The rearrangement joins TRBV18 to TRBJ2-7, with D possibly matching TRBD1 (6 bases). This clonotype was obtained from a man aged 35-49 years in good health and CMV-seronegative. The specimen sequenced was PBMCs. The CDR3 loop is CASSPRREGGEQYF. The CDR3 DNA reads TGTGCCAGCTCACCACGAAGGGAAGGGGGCGAGCAGTACTTC.